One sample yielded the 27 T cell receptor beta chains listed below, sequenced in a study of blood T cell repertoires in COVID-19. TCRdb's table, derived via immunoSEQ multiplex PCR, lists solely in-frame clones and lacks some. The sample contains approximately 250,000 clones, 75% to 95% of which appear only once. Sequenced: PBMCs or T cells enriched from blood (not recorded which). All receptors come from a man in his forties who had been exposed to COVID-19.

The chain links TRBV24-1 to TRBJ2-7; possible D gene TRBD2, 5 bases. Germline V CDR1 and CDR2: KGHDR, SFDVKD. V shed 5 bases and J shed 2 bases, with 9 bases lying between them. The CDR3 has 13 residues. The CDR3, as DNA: TGTGCCACCAGTGCCGGGGAAGCCTACGAGCAGTACTTC. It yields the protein CATSAGEAYEQYF.

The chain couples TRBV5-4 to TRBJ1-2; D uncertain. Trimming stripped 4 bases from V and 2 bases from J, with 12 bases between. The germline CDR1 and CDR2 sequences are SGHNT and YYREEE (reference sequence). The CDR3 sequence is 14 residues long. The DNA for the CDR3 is TGTGCCAGCAGCGTCGGTCGGAGAAACTATGGCTACACCTTC. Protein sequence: CASSVGRRNYGYTF.

Here the CDR3 reads CASSWGGEQYF. The CDR3 coding sequence is TGTGCCAGCAGCTGGGGGGGCGAGCAGTACTTC. The V and J genes are TRBV27 and TRBJ2-7, with TRBD2 identical over 7 bases. The germline gives CDR1 MNHEY, CDR2 SMNVEV (reference sequence). This CDR3 is 11 amino acids long. V trimming: 6 bases; J trimming: 6 bases; junction bases outside the gene matches: 2.

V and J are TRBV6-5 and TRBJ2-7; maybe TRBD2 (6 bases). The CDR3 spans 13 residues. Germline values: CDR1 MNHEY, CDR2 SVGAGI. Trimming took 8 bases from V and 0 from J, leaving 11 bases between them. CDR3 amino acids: CASRGLNSYEQYF. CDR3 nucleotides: TGTGCCAGCCGGGGACTCAACTCCTACGAGCAGTACTTC.

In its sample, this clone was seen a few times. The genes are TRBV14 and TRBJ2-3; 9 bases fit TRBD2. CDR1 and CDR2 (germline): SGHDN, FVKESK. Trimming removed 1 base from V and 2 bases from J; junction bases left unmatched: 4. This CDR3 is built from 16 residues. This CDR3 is CASSQGTSVHTDTQYF. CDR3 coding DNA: TGTGCCAGCAGCCAAGGGACTAGCGTTCACACAGATACGCAGTATTTT.

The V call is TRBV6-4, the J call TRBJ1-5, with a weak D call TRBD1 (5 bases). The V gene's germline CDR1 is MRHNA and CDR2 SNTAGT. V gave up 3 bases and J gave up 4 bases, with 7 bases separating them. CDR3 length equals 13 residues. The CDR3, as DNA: TGTGCCAGCAGTGAAGGGGTAAATCAGCCCCAGCATTTT. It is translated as CASSEGVNQPQHF.

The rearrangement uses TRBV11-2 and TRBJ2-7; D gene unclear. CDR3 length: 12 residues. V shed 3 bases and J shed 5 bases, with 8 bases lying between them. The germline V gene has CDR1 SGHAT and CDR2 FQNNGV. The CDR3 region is CASSFVSDEQYF. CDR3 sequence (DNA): TGTGCCAGCAGCTTTGTTTCAGACGAGCAGTACTTC.

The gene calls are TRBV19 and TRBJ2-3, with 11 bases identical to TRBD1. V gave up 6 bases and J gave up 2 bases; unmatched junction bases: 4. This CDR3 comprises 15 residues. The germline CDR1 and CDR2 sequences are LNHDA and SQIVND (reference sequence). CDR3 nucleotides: TGTGCCAGTAGGCGGACAGGGGGCATCACAGATACGCAGTATTTT. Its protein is CASRRTGGITDTQYF.

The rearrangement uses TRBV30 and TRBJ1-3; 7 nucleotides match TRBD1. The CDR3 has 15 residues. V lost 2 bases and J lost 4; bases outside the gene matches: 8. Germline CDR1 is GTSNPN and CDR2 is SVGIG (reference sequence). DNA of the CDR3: TGTGCCTGGAGTAGTGGAGGGGGCTTAGGAAACACCATATATTTT. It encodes CAWSSGGGLGNTIYF.

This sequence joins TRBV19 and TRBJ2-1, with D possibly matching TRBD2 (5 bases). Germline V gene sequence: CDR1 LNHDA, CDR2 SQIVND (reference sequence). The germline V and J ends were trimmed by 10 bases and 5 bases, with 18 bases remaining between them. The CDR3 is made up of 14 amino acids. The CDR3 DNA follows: TGTGCCACCTCTAACGGGATGGGTAACAATGAGCAGTTCTTC. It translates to CATSNGMGNNEQFF.

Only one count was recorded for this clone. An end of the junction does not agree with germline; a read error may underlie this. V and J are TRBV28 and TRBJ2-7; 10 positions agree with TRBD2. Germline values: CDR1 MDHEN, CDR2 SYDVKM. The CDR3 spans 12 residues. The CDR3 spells CASIGSGRPQDF. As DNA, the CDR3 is TGTGCCAGCATTGGTAGCGGGAGGCCCCAGGACTTC.

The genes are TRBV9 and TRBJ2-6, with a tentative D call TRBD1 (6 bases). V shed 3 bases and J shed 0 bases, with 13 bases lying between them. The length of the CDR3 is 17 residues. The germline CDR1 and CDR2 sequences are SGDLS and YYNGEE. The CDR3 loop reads CASSAQTGNSGANVLTF. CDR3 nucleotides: TGTGCCAGCAGCGCCCAGACAGGTAACTCTGGGGCCAACGTCCTGACTTTC.

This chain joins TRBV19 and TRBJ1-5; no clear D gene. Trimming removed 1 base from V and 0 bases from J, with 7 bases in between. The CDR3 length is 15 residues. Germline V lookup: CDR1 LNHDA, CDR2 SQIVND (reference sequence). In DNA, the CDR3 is TGTGCCAGTAGTATAGCCAGATATAGCAATCAGCCCCAGCATTTT. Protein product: CASSIARYSNQPQHF.

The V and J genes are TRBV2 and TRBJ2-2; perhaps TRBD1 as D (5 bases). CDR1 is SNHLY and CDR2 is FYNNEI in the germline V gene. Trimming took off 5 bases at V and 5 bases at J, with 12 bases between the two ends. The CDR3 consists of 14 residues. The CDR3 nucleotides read TGTGCCAGCAGTAAAGTCCCAGGGACCGGGGAGCTGTTTTTT. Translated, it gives CASSKVPGTGELFF.

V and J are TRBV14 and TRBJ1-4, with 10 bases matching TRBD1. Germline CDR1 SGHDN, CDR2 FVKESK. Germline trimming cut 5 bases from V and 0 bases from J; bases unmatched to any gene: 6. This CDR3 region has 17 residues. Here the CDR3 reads CASSATGQGATNEKLFF. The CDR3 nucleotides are TGTGCCAGCAGCGCCACTGGACAGGGGGCAACTAATGAAAAACTGTTTTTT. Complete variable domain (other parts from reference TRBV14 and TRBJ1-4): EAGVTQFPSHSVIEKGQTVTLRCDPISGHDNLYWYRRVMGKEIKFLLHFVKESKQDESGMPNNRFLAERTGGTYSTLKVQPAELEDSGVYFCASSATGQGATNEKLFFGSGTQLSVL.

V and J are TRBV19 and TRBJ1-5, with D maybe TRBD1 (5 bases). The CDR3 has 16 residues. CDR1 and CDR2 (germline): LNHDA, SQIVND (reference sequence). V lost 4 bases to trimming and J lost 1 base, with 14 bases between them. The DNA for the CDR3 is TGTGCCAGTAGTAGGGATCCGGGGGAGAGCAATCAGCCCCAGCATTTT. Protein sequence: CASSRDPGESNQPQHF.

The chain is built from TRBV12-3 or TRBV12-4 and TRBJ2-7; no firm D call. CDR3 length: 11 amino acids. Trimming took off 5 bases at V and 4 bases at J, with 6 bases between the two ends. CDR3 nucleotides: TGTGCCAGCAGTGAGGAATACGAGCAGTACTTC. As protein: CASSEEYEQYF.

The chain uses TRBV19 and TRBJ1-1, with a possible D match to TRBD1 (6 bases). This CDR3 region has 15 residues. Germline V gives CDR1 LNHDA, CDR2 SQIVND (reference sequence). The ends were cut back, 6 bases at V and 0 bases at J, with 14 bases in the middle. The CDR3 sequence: CASRVQDSLNTEAFF. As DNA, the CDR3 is TGTGCCAGTAGGGTCCAGGACAGCCTGAACACTGAAGCTTTCTTT. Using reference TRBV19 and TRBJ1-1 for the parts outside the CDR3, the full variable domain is DGGITQSPKYLFRKEGQNVTLSCEQNLNHDAMYWYRQDPGQGLRLIYYSQIVNDFQKGDIAEGYSVSREKKESFPLTVTSAQKNPTAFYLCASRVQDSLNTEAFFGQGTRLTVV.

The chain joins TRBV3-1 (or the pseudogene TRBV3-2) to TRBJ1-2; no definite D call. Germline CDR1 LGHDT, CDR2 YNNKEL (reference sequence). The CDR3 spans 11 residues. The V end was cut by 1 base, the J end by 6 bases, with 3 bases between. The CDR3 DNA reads TGTGCCAGCAGCCAAGTTAATGGCTACACCTTC. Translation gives CASSQVNGYTF.

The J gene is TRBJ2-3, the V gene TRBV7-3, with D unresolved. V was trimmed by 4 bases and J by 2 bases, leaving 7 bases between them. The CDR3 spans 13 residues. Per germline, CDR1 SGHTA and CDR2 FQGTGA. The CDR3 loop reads CASSSHYTDTQYF. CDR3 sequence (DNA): TGTGCCAGCAGCTCACACTACACAGATACGCAGTATTTT.

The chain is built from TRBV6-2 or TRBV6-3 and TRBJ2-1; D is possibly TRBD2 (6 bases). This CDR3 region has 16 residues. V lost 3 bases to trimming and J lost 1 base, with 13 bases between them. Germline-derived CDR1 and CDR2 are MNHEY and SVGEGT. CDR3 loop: CASSYTAGRSYNEQFF. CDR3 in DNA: TGTGCCAGCAGTTATACAGCGGGTCGATCCTACAATGAGCAGTTCTTC.

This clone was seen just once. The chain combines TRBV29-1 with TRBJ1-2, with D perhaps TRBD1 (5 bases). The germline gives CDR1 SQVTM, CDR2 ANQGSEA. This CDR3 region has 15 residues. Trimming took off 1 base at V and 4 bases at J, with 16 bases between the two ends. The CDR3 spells CSVEVGQGAIYGYTF. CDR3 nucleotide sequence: TGCAGCGTTGAAGTAGGGCAGGGCGCTATCTATGGCTACACCTTC.

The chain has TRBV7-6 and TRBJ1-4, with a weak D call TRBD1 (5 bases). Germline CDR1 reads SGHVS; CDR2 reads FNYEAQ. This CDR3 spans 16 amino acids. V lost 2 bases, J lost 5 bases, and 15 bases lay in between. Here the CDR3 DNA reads TGTGCCAGCAGCTTAAGTTCCCCAGGGATGAATGAAAAACTGTTTTTT. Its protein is CASSLSSPGMNEKLFF.

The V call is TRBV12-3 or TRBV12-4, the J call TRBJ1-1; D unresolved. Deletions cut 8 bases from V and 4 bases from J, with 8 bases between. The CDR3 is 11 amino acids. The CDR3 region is CASGPGTEAFF. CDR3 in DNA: TGTGCCAGCGGCCCGGGCACTGAAGCTTTCTTT.

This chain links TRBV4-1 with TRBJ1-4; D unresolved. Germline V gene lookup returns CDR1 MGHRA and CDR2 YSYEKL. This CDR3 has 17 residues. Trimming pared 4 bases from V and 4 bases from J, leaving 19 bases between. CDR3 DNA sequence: TGCGCCAGCAGCCGGTATCCGGCGGGATTTGTTAATGAAAAACTGTTTTTT. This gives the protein CASSRYPAGFVNEKLFF.

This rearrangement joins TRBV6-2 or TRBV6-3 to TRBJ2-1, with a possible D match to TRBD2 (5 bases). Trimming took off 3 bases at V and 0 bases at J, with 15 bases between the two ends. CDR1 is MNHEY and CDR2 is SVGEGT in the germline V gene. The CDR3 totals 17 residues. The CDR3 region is CASSYLSSGPSYNEQFF. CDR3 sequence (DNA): TGTGCCAGCAGTTATCTGTCCAGCGGACCCTCCTACAATGAGCAGTTCTTC.

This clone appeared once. CDR3 coding DNA: TGTGCCAGCAGCTTACCCCGTGGACTAGCGACAGGCACAGATACGCAGTATTTT. It codes for CASSLPRGLATGTDTQYF. The chain joins TRBV5-5 to TRBJ2-3, with TRBD2 identical over 9 bases. The germline CDR1 and CDR2 sequences are SGHKS and YYEKEE (reference sequence). The CDR3 is made up of 18 amino acids. J was trimmed by 1 base and V by 2 bases; bases with no gene match: 11.